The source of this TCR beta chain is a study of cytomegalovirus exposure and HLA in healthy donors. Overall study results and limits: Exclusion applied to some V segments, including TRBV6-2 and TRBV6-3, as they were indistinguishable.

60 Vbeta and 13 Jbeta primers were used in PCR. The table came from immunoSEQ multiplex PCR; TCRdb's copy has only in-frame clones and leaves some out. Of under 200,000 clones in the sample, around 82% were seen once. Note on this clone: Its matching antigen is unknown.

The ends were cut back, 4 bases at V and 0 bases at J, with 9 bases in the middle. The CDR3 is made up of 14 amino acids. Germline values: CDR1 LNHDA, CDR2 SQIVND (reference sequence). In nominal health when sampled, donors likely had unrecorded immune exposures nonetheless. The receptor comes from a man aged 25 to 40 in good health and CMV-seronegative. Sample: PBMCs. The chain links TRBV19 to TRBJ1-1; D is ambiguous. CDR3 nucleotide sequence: TGTGCCAGTAGTACCAGAGGGCTGAACACTGAAGCTTTCTTT. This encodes CASSTRGLNTEAFF.